This TCR beta chain was sequenced in a study of cytomegalovirus exposure and HLA in healthy donors. Study results and limitations: A later analysis reportedly found fewer N-insertions in an Asian-associated ancestry cluster than the roughly 700-donor mean.

CDR1 is MDHEN, CDR2 SYDVKM, per germline. V shed 6 bases, J shed 3 bases, and the junction held 9 bases outside the gene matches. This CDR3 spans 16 amino acids. Regarding this clone: Its cognate antigen is unknown.

The PCR used 60 Vbeta and 13 Jbeta primers. Repertoires were generated with immunoSEQ multiplex PCR, while TCRdb's copy carries only in-frame clones and drops some. The data contain around 130,000 clones, 80% of them seen just once; the ten biggest clones take up about 2.6%. V is TRBV28 and J is TRBJ2-3; 10 positions match TRBD1. Source material: PBMCs. This sequence originates from a man aged 25 to 40 in good health and CMV-seronegative. DNA for the CDR3: TGTGCCAGCAGACAATTCCGGACAGGGGGGACAGATACGCAGTATTTT. Encoded protein: CASRQFRTGGTDTQYF.